The next 8 T cell receptor beta chains were all read from a single sample in a study of CD8 T cells in ankylosing spondylitis (dated by TCRdb to the late 2010s). Receptor libraries were prepared by 5' RACE. TCRdb lists the instrument as Illumina HiSeq 2500. The public reads were run again by TCRdb, first through fastp at Q25 and then through MiXCR, and only productive beta chains were kept. Each entry is one CDR3 protein sequence, shown with its most common DNA and genes. The sample records 200,000 to 250,000 distinct CDR3 sequences, roughly 32% of which are singletons. The top ten hold around 4.2% of the sample. Sequenced material: blood, either unsorted or a sorted T cell fraction (not recorded which). These receptors were taken from a male donor with ankylosing spondylitis or in good health (not recorded which).

This clonotype was picked up a small number of times. The rearrangement uses TRBV5-5 and TRBJ2-7; 8 nucleotides match TRBD1. Unmatched junction bases numbered 6, after V lost 2 bases and J lost 2 bases. The CDR3 contains 15 residues. In germline, CDR1 is SGHKS, CDR2 YYEKEE (reference sequence). The CDR3 region has the DNA TGTGCCAGCAGCTTAGCAGGGGGCGCCCCCTACGAGCAGTACTTC. Amino acid sequence: CASSLAGGAPYEQYF.

This clonotype was detected only a few times. The V and J genes are TRBV12-3 or TRBV12-4 and TRBJ1-6; D might be TRBD1 (6 bases). This CDR3 region has 16 residues. V lost 3 bases and J lost 1, with 10 bases in between. The DNA for the CDR3 is TGTGCCAGCAGTTTCGACAGGCCATCCTATAATTCACCCCTCCACTTT. It encodes CASSFDRPSYNSPLHF.

CDR3 in DNA: TGTGCCAGCTACCAGGGGGACACGCAGTATTTT. This translates into CASYQGDTQYF. This sequence joins TRBV6-5 and TRBJ2-3, with TRBD1 matching 7 bases. CDR1 is MNHEY, CDR2 SVGAGI, per germline. The trim removed 8 bases at V and 9 bases at J, leaving 5 bases unmatched. The CDR3 has 11 residues.

The chain uses TRBV20-1 and TRBJ1-6, with D perhaps matching TRBD1 (5 bases). Looked up from germline, CDR1 is DFQATT and CDR2 is SNEGSKA (reference sequence). Trimming cost V 3 bases and J 2 bases, with 14 bases left between them. This CDR3 is 16 amino acids long. The chain's CDR3 is CSASTQGGAYNSPLHF. For the CDR3, the DNA is TGCAGTGCTAGTACCCAGGGCGGAGCCTATAATTCACCCCTCCACTTT.

This clonotype was counted only a few times. The chain employs TRBV6-5 and TRBJ2-1, with 11 bases identical to TRBD2. The germline CDR1 and CDR2 sequences are MNHEY and SVGAGI. The J segment lost 7 bases and the V segment lost 4 bases, leaving 6 bases of the junction unmatched. This CDR3 contains 15 residues. This chain's CDR3 is CASSFSGGAGNEQFF. CDR3 sequence (DNA): TGTGCCAGCAGTTTTAGCGGGGGGGCGGGAAATGAGCAGTTCTTC.

The CDR3 here is CASSFRTGFEQYF. In nucleotides, the CDR3 is TGTGCCAGCAGTTTCCGTACGGGTTTCGAGCAGTACTTC. The rearrangement links TRBV6-5 to TRBJ2-7; D remains ambiguous. The CDR3 runs 13 residues. V lost 4 bases and J 6 bases, leaving 13 bases between the germline ends. Germline CDR1 and CDR2: MNHEY and SVGAGI.

The chain employs TRBV5-8 and TRBJ1-6; no firm D call. CDR1 is SGHTS, CDR2 YDEGEE, per germline. The CDR3 has 12 residues. V lost 0 bases to trimming and J lost 9 bases, with 4 bases between them. CDR3 nucleotide sequence: TGTGCCAGCAGCTTGGAGACTTCACCCCTCCACTTT. This encodes CASSLETSPLHF.

The chain is built from TRBV20-1 and TRBJ2-7; 8 bases fit TRBD2. The CDR3 length is 13 residues. Germline CDR1 is DFQATT and CDR2 is SNEGSKA (reference sequence). The CDR3 DNA sequence: TGCAGGGGGGCCACTAGCGGAGGATACGAGCAGTACTTC. Protein sequence: CRGATSGGYEQYF.